This T cell receptor beta chain was retrieved from a study of shared clonotypes between healthy human individuals. At the level of the study: Researchers drew samples from two women and a few men aged 18 to 49. CD4 naive and CD4 memory each took three plates per donor, while CD8 naive took two and CD8 memory one. Study-wide points: Clonotypes that were shared across a few donors made up 4.5% to 5% of naive CD4 clonotypes. Incompleteness in sorted-subset sequencing, despite large depth, was shown by rarefaction.

V lost 5 bases, J lost 0 bases, and 13 bases lay in between. Germline values: CDR1 SEHNR, CDR2 FQNEAQ (reference sequence). The CDR3 totals 15 residues. On this clone: Its specificity is unknown. Other DNA sequences in this sample translate to the same CDR3.

In the naive CD8 group, cells lacked CD45RO and were positively selected for CCR7, so terminally differentiated effector memory CD45RA+ cells were left out. TCRdb's table, derived via immunoSEQ multiplex PCR, lists solely in-frame clones and lacks some. The sample shows some 2 million clones, approximately 94% of them seen only once. The TCR sequence derives from a man aged 18-30 years in good health. Source material: naive CD8+ T cells sorted from blood. The chain uses TRBV7-9 and TRBJ1-1, with a tentative D call TRBD1 (5 bases). The CDR3 DNA sequence: TGTGCCAGCAGCCTAGGACGGGGACTGAACACTGAAGCTTTCTTT. Translated: CASSLGRGLNTEAFF.